What follows are 14 T cell receptor beta chains derived from one specimen sequenced in a study of control samples from healthy donors and cancer patients. Profiled with immunoSEQ multiplex PCR; TCRdb holds only in-frame clones, not every one. Here the sample spans 95,000 to 150,000 clones, roughly nine tenths being singletons. Sequences were obtained from blood. The receptors derive from a man aged 45-65 years in good health.

J is TRBJ2-2 and V is TRBV24-1; D not resolved. Germline-derived CDR1 and CDR2 are KGHDR and SFDVKD. The CDR3 has 13 amino acids. Between the trimmed V and J ends, which lost 2 bases and 8 bases, there was a span of 8 bases. CDR3 DNA sequence: TGTGCCACCAGTGATTCCGGACGGGGGGAGCTGTTTTTT. It translates to CATSDSGRGELFF.

The chain uses TRBV19 and TRBJ1-6; D call uncertain. V was trimmed by 3 bases and J by 7 bases, leaving 4 bases between them. This CDR3 is built from 12 residues. The germline V gene has CDR1 LNHDA and CDR2 SQIVND (reference sequence). CDR3 nucleotides: TGTGCCAGTAGTATCGGGAATTCACCCCTCCACTTT. This encodes CASSIGNSPLHF.

The chain couples TRBV2 to TRBJ1-1; a possible D gene is TRBD1 (5 bases). With 7 bases removed from V and 5 bases from J, the gap between germline ends came to 11 bases. CDR3 length: 12 residues. CDR1 and CDR2 (germline): SNHLY, FYNNEI. CDR3 region: CASTQGRTEAFF. CDR3 nucleotide sequence: TGTGCCAGCACCCAGGGTAGGACTGAAGCTTTCTTT. Full variable domain (missing parts from reference TRBV2 and TRBJ1-1): EPEVTQTPSHQVTQMGQEVILRCVPISNHLYFYWYRQILGQKVEFLVSFYNNEISEKSEIFDDQFSVERPDGSNFTLKIRSTKLEDSAMYFCASTQGRTEAFFGQGTRLTVV.

This chain uses TRBV28 with TRBJ1-1; 7 bases are a match to TRBD1. V lost 5 bases to trimming and J lost 6 bases; unmatched junction nucleotides: 9. This CDR3 is 14 amino acids long. The germline gives CDR1 MDHEN, CDR2 SYDVKM. The DNA of the CDR3 is TGTGCCAGCAGTCCGGGACAGACCTACCCTGAAGCTTTCTTT. Protein: CASSPGQTYPEAFF.

This rearrangement joins TRBV12-3 or TRBV12-4 to TRBJ2-1; D perhaps matches TRBD1 (6 bases). The V end was cut by 3 bases, the J end by 4 bases, with 7 bases between. The CDR3 loop spans 13 amino acids. The CDR3 DNA reads TGTGCCAGCAGTTTCGGACAGTACAATGAGCAGTTCTTC. As protein: CASSFGQYNEQFF.

The chain employs TRBV29-1 and TRBJ1-5; 10 bases align to TRBD1. Germline CDR1 reads SQVTM; CDR2 reads ANQGSEA. V was clipped by 6 bases and J by 8 bases; unmatched bases: 4. The CDR3 has 12 amino acids. The CDR3: CSVRTGGEPQHF. The DNA of the CDR3 is TGCAGCGTCCGGACAGGGGGGGAGCCCCAGCATTTT.

The chain combines TRBV6-4 with TRBJ2-7, with a weak D call TRBD2 (5 bases). This CDR3 comprises 15 residues. Germline loops: CDR1 MRHNA, CDR2 SNTAGT. Trimming shortened V by 5 bases and J by 2 bases, and 16 bases separated the two germline ends. The CDR3 DNA follows: TGTGCCAGCAGTCAACAGCGGATTCTTCCCTACGAGCAGTACTTC. Translated: CASSQQRILPYEQYF.

CDR3 region: CATWTSGLRTDTQYF. In DNA, the CDR3 is TGTGCCACCTGGACTAGCGGACTTCGCACAGATACGCAGTATTTT. J is TRBJ2-3 and V is TRBV19; 10 bases agree with TRBD2. Germline V gives CDR1 LNHDA, CDR2 SQIVND (reference sequence). J was trimmed by 1 base and V by 10 bases; bases with no gene match: 8. The CDR3 length is 15 residues.

The chain uses TRBV18 and TRBJ1-1, with D possibly TRBD1 on 5 matching bases. CDR3 size: 14 residues. Trimming took off 1 base at V and 5 bases at J, with 11 bases between the two ends. CDR1 is KGHSH, CDR2 LQKENI, per germline. This CDR3 reads CASSPQGLGTEAFF. The CDR3 nucleotides are TGTGCCAGCTCACCACAGGGGCTAGGAACTGAAGCTTTCTTT.

About this clone: Given a much more abundant clone one base away, this may be a read error. V gene TRBV3-1 (or the pseudogene TRBV3-2) combines with J gene TRBJ2-1; D not resolved. Deletions cut 0 bases from V and 6 bases from J, with 27 bases between. CDR1 LGHDT and CDR2 YNNKEL come from the germline V gene (reference sequence). The CDR3 has 20 residues. In nucleotides, the CDR3 is TGTGCCAGCAGCCAAGAGTTAGGGAAGACGGATCGTAGATCGCCCAATGAGCAGTTCTTC. This gives the protein CASSQELGKTDRRSPNEQFF.

This chain links TRBV7-2 with TRBJ2-5; D unresolved. Trimming took 0 bases from V and 5 from J, leaving 4 bases between them. This CDR3 has 12 residues. The germline V gene encodes CDR1 SGHTA and CDR2 FQGNSA. The CDR3 reads CASSLAVETQYF. The DNA of the CDR3 is TGTGCCAGCAGCTTAGCGGTGGAGACCCAGTACTTC.

The gene calls are TRBV5-1 and TRBJ2-7; TRBD2 aligns across 10 bases. Trimming at V came to 5 bases and at J to 1 base, leaving 0 bases not matched to a gene. Germline-derived CDR1 and CDR2 are SGHRS and YFSETQ. CDR3 length equals 13 residues. The CDR3 sequence: CASRTSGSYEQYF. As DNA, the CDR3 is TGCGCCAGCAGGACTAGCGGGTCCTACGAGCAGTACTTC.

The gene calls are TRBV5-1 and TRBJ1-1, with a weak D call TRBD1 (6 bases). The CDR3 has 14 residues. V was pared by 0 bases and J by 6 bases, with 12 bases between. The germline V gene encodes CDR1 SGHRS and CDR2 YFSETQ. In DNA, the CDR3 is TGCGCCAGCAGCTTGGCGGAGGGGGGAGCTGAAGCTTTCTTT. This gives the protein CASSLAEGGAEAFF.

The rearrangement joins TRBV6-5 to TRBJ1-6; tentatively, D is TRBD1 (5 bases). Germline CDR1 is MNHEY and CDR2 is SVGAGI. Trimming took off 0 bases at V and 11 bases at J, with 14 bases between the two ends. This CDR3 region has 15 residues. The CDR3: CASSYSAGLKAPLHF. The CDR3 DNA reads TGTGCCAGCAGTTACTCAGCAGGGCTCAAGGCACCCCTCCACTTT.